The 13 T cell receptor beta chains presented below share a single source sample, sequenced in a study of tumor-infiltrating lymphocytes in primary liver carcinoma (dated by TCRdb to about 2017). The instrument was an Illumina HiSeq 2500. Starting from 500 to 650 ng total RNA, TCRbeta-specific cDNA was produced by reverse transcription with a constant-region primer and ProtoScript II reverse transcriptase. The TCRbeta libraries were prepared through three rounds of nested multiplex PCR following a slightly modified ARM-PCR procedure. Multiplex TRBV1-TRBV30 forward primers and a Cbeta reverse primer were used in the first two PCR rounds, each of which was run for 9 to 11 cycles. Using fastp at Q25 and MiXCR, TCRdb reprocessed the public reads and kept productive beta chains. All rows with the same CDR3 protein become a single entry with the most common DNA and genes. Here the sample has around 100,000 distinct CDR3 sequences; about 63% occur a single time. The ten largest clones represent around 12% of the sample.

Total RNA and DNA were co-extracted without cell sorting from approximately 20-30 mg of bulk tissue using the AllPrep DNA/RNA mini kit. The sequencing sample was made of liver tumor tissue from sampling region 2. What this sample's cell subset or site label stands for: tumor region T2, inferior pole. The receptors originated from a woman in her fifties or sixties with primary liver carcinoma and hepatitis B virus infection.

This clonotype has just a few counts. This may come from a read error, since a much larger clone is one base off. V is TRBV2 and J is TRBJ2-7; no definite D call. Trimming removed 3 bases at V and 7 bases at J, with 4 bases between. The CDR3 is made up of 10 amino acids. Per germline, CDR1 SNHLY and CDR2 FYNNEI. This CDR3 reads CASSDGEQYF. CDR3 DNA sequence: TGTGCCAGCAGTGATGGAGAGCAGTACTTC.

The chain is built from TRBV5-6 and TRBJ2-7; D gene uncertain. V lost 3 bases, J lost 5 bases, and 12 bases lay in between. Germline assignment: CDR1 SGHDT and CDR2 YYEEEE. The CDR3 has 13 residues. The CDR3 coding sequence is TGTGCCAGCAGCTCGTCAGGTAATCACGAGCAGTACTTC. Translation: CASSSSGNHEQYF.

The rearrangement uses TRBV11-2 and TRBJ2-2; TRBD1 agrees at 8 bases. Unmatched junction bases numbered 10, after V lost 5 bases and J lost 8 bases. The CDR3 sequence is 15 residues long. Germline lookup yields CDR1 SGHAT and CDR2 FQNNGV. CDR3 coding DNA: TGTGCCAGCAGCCTGAGGACAGGGTGCACTGGGGAGCTGTTTTTT. It specifies CASSLRTGCTGELFF.

Regarding this clonotype: Germline is not matched at one junction end, which may reflect a read error. The genes are TRBV11-2 and TRBJ2-7; the D is unclear. The CDR3 is 12 residues long. Germline CDR1 SGHAT, CDR2 FQNNGV. The CDR3 DNA follows: TGTGCCGGCAGCCAGATAGGGTCTGAGCAGTACTTT. Its translation is CAGSQIGSEQYF.

This sequence joins TRBV28 and TRBJ2-1, with TRBD1 as a possible D gene (5 bases). The V gene lost 5 bases and the J gene lost 1 base, with 15 bases spanning the gap. This CDR3 is 16 amino acids long. CDR1 and CDR2 (germline): MDHEN, SYDVKM. CDR3 DNA: TGTGCCAGCAGTCTCACAGACAGTTTTTCCTACAATGAGCAGTTCTTC. Translating it yields CASSLTDSFSYNEQFF.

V and J are TRBV18 and TRBJ1-2; unclear D gene. V lost 3 bases, J lost 8 bases, and 13 bases lay in between. The CDR3 totals 13 residues. The germline CDR1 and CDR2 sequences are KGHSH and LQKENI. In DNA, the CDR3 is TGTGCCAGCTCACCCGGGAGCCGGAGCGGCTACACCTTC. Translation gives CASSPGSRSGYTF.

About this clonotype: Since a much larger clone is just one base distant, this may be a read error. This chain uses TRBV5-5 with TRBJ2-1, with TRBD1 identical over 7 bases. The CDR3 has 14 residues. V shed 7 bases, J shed 4 bases, and the junction held 8 bases outside the gene matches. In germline, CDR1 is SGHKS, CDR2 YYEKEE (reference sequence). CDR3 DNA: TGTGCCAGCGGCCCGGGACAGCTATACAATGAGCAGTTCTTC. This codes for CASGPGQLYNEQFF.

This chain connects TRBV7-2 to TRBJ2-1, with D perhaps matching TRBD1 or TRBD2 (5 bases each). Germline values: CDR1 SGHTA, CDR2 FQGNSA. This CDR3 has 14 amino acids. Trimming left V 6 bases short and J 10 bases short, with 19 bases between. CDR3 in amino acids: CASSPGTLLGEQFF. CDR3 in DNA: TGTGCCAGCAGTCCCGGGACCCTTCTGGGGGAGCAGTTCTTC.

A word on this clonotype: This could be a read error, since a much larger clone is one nucleotide away. The rearrangement links TRBV4-2 to TRBJ1-3; the D gene is possibly TRBD1 (5 bases). This CDR3 has 14 amino acids. Germline assignment: CDR1 LGHNA and CDR2 YNFKEQ. CDR3 sequence reads: CASSQERGGDTIYF. The CDR3, as DNA: TGTGCCAGCAGCCAAGAAAGGGGTGGAGACACCATATATTTT.

This clonotype is a singleton in its sample. The rearrangement joins TRBV29-1 to TRBJ2-1, with D unresolved. In germline, CDR1 is SQVTM, CDR2 ANQGSEA. The CDR3 sequence is 13 residues long. Trimming removed 8 bases from V and 2 bases from J, with 13 bases in between. In DNA form, the CDR3 reads TGCAGCTCTCCTCGGCCAACCTACAATGAGCAGTTCTTC. Protein: CSSPRPTYNEQFF.

This clonotype was seen repeatedly, ten times or more. V and J are TRBV4-1 and TRBJ1-1; the D gene is possibly TRBD1 (6 bases). CDR3 length equals 17 residues. V lost 0 bases and J lost 4, with 18 bases in between. Germline CDR1 MGHRA, CDR2 YSYEKL. CDR3 loop: CASSQESWGRGATEAFF. Here the CDR3 DNA reads TGCGCCAGCAGCCAAGAATCGTGGGGCAGGGGAGCCACTGAAGCTTTCTTT.

As for this clonotype: Germline is not matched at one junction end, which may reflect a read error. J is TRBJ2-7 and V is TRBV11-3, with 12 nucleotides matching TRBD1. The CDR3 spans 15 residues. Germline V gene sequence: CDR1 SGHNT, CDR2 YENEEA. The CDR3 sequence is CATSPGTGGNNGQYF. The CDR3 nucleotides read TGTGCCACCAGCCCCGGGACAGGGGGCAACAACGGGCAGTACTTC.

The rearrangement uses TRBV11-2 and TRBJ2-1; D unresolved. The CDR3 length is 15 residues. V lost 4 bases and J lost 5, with 15 bases in between. Germline-derived CDR1 and CDR2 are SGHAT and FQNNGV. The chain's CDR3 is CASSWASEYNNEQFF. CDR3 DNA sequence: TGTGCCAGCAGCTGGGCTAGTGAGTATAACAATGAGCAGTTCTTC.